One sample yielded the 4 T cell receptor beta chains listed below, sequenced in a study of T cells in Graves' hyperthyroidism and ophthalmopathy. What was amplified from RNA transcripts were TCR beta CDR3 regions. RT-PCR in the first round (using the HTBI primer set) targeted the TCR CDR3. MiXCR, applied by TCRdb to the multiplex PCR reads, yields one record per CDR3 protein. The profile covers hundreds of thousands of distinct CDR3 sequences, with around 13% appearing a single time and around an eighth taken by the ten largest. The material sequenced was blood. The origin of the receptors is a woman aged 45 to 65 with Graves' ophthalmopathy.

The V gene is TRBV28, the J gene TRBJ2-1; tentatively, D is TRBD1 or TRBD2 (5 bases each). Trimming stripped 5 bases from V and 2 bases from J, with 13 bases between. This CDR3 has 15 amino acids. CDR1 and CDR2 (germline): MDHEN, SYDVKM. The CDR3 spells CASSKGPGAYNEQFF. CDR3 nucleotides: TGTGCCAGCAGTAAGGGACCTGGGGCCTACAATGAGCAGTTCTTC.

The CDR3 region is CASTPPVGGAIYYGYTF. The DNA for the CDR3 is TGTGCCAGCACCCCCCCTGTCGGCGGGGCCATTTACTATGGCTACACCTTC. The chain recombines TRBV28 with TRBJ1-2; tentative D call: TRBD1 (5 bases). CDR1 and CDR2 from the germline V gene are MDHEN and SYDVKM. The CDR3 covers 17 residues. V was shortened by 7 bases and J by 3 bases, with 24 bases between the two germline ends.

This clonotype was counted ten times or more. V and J are TRBV30 and TRBJ2-5; TRBD2 agrees at 8 bases. The CDR3 spans 13 residues. V shed 3 bases, J shed 5 bases, and the junction held 5 bases outside the gene matches. Germline V lookup: CDR1 GTSNPN, CDR2 SVGIG (reference sequence). CDR3 residues: CAWSGTRGETQYF. As DNA, the CDR3 is TGTGCCTGGAGCGGGACTAGGGGGGAGACCCAGTACTTC.

This clonotype was counted ten times or more. The chain employs TRBV7-9 and TRBJ2-7; TRBD1 agrees at 10 bases. This CDR3 is built from 16 residues. V shed 5 bases and J 5 bases; nucleotides not matched to a gene: 12. The germline gives CDR1 SEHNR, CDR2 FQNEAQ (reference sequence). The CDR3 DNA is TGTGCCAGCAGCCCGCGAAAGGGACAGGGGACAGACGAGCAGTACTTC. It yields the protein CASSPRKGQGTDEQYF.